The next 10 T cell receptor beta chains were all read from a single sample in a study of a mutant IDH1 vaccine in newly diagnosed glioma. Time point denoted: week 47, end of study. Each dose of the vaccine consisted of 300 ug of mutant IDH1 20-mer peptide, with topical imiquimod. Antigen specificity for these receptors is unknown. The method was immunoSEQ multiplex PCR; TCRdb's version includes in-frame clones alone and lacks a portion of them. The sample carries tens of thousands of clones, roughly 80% recorded once. The sequencing here drew on PBMCs, taken from a glioma patient whose treatment included an IDH1 peptide vaccine. These receptors originate from a woman in her fifties or sixties with glioma.

The sample holds one count of this clone. CDR3 sequence reads: CASSLGQGNGGYTF. The CDR3 DNA reads as TGTGCCAGCAGCCTTGGACAGGGAAATGGCGGCTACACCTTC. The chain couples TRBV11-2 to TRBJ1-2, with 8 bases aligning to TRBD1. The germline V gene encodes CDR1 SGHAT and CDR2 FQNNGV. This CDR3 contains 14 residues. After removal of 5 bases from V and 8 bases from J, the junction contained 10 bases not matched to a gene. Drawing the rest from reference TRBV11-2 and TRBJ1-2, the complete variable domain is EAGVAQSPRYKIIEKRQSVAFWCNPISGHATLYWYQQILGQGPKLLIQFQNNGVVDDSQLPKDRFSAERLKGVDSTLKIQPAKLEDSAVYLCASSLGQGNGGYTFGSGTRLTVV.

The chain carries TRBV5-8 and TRBJ1-2; D remains ambiguous. Per the germline V gene, CDR1 is SGHTS and CDR2 is YDEGEE. The CDR3 has 16 amino acids. V lost 2 bases, J lost 4 bases, and 18 bases lay in between. Written as DNA, the CDR3 is TGTGCCAGCAGCTTAGAGCCGGTAGGGTTCACCTATGGCTACACCTTC. Translated: CASSLEPVGFTYGYTF.

The chain employs TRBV6-5 and TRBJ2-5; 10 positions match TRBD2. Trimming at V came to 5 bases and at J to 2 bases, leaving 2 bases not matched to a gene. CDR3 length equals 14 residues. Germline lookup yields CDR1 MNHEY and CDR2 SVGAGI. CDR3 sequence reads: CASSSGGVQETQYF. DNA for the CDR3: TGTGCCAGCAGTAGCGGGGGGGTTCAAGAGACCCAGTACTTC.

This clone was seen a handful of times. The V call is TRBV30, the J call TRBJ1-6; no clear D. Germline values: CDR1 GTSNPN, CDR2 SVGIG (reference sequence). CDR3 length equals 15 residues. V lost 4 bases to trimming and J lost 6 bases, with 16 bases between them. The CDR3 DNA sequence: TGTGCCTGGAACCCTACGGGGTCCCCTAATTCACCCCTCCACTTT. Residues: CAWNPTGSPNSPLHF.

This clone was observed a handful of times. The chain has TRBV30 and TRBJ2-3; D is perhaps TRBD2 (6 bases). V was pared by 7 bases and J by 9 bases, with 8 bases between. CDR3 length: 9 residues. The germline CDR1 and CDR2 sequences are GTSNPN and SVGIG (reference sequence). The CDR3 region is CASGRTQYF. DNA of the CDR3: TGTGCCTCGGGGAGGACGCAGTATTTT.

The rearrangement links TRBV5-6 to TRBJ2-5, with unresolved D. V was trimmed by 2 bases and J by 4 bases, leaving 9 bases between them. Per the germline V gene, CDR1 is SGHDT and CDR2 is YYEEEE. The CDR3 has 13 amino acids. This chain's CDR3 is CASSLSDLETQYF. Written as DNA, the CDR3 is TGTGCCAGCAGCTTATCAGATTTAGAGACCCAGTACTTC.

This clone has just one count. The J gene is TRBJ2-7, the V gene TRBV4-1; D is undetermined. Trimming took off 0 bases at V and 7 bases at J, with 22 bases between the two ends. The V gene's germline CDR1 is MGHRA and CDR2 YSYEKL. The CDR3 length is 17 residues. DNA of the CDR3: TGCGCCAGCAGCCAAGAAGAGGTAGGAGTGCGAGTCTTTGAGCAGTACTTC. Translation gives CASSQEEVGVRVFEQYF.

The rearrangement joins TRBV29-1 to TRBJ2-1; 7 positions agree with TRBD2. CDR1 and CDR2 (germline): SQVTM, ANQGSEA. Trimming took 6 bases from V and 6 from J; bases not matched to a gene: 5. The CDR3 totals 12 residues. The CDR3 loop is CSVGGSVNEQFF. CDR3 nucleotides: TGCAGCGTGGGGGGGAGCGTCAATGAGCAGTTCTTC.

This clone was seen just once. The chain employs TRBV5-6 and TRBJ1-2; D gene ambiguous. The germline V gene encodes CDR1 SGHDT and CDR2 YYEEEE. The V end lost 9 bases, the J end lost 8 bases, and 8 bases lay between the germline ends. The CDR3 length is 9 residues. CDR3 loop: CANQSGYTF. In DNA, the CDR3 is TGTGCCAACCAATCCGGCTACACCTTC.

This clone has more than one count but fewer than ten. The chain links TRBV28 to TRBJ1-5; 11 positions match TRBD1. Germline CDR1 is MDHEN and CDR2 is SYDVKM. The V gene end was trimmed by 4 bases and the J gene end by 1 base; junction bases not matched to a gene: 6. The CDR3 is 17 amino acids. The CDR3 loop reads CASSYGGQGASNQPQHF. The CDR3 DNA reads as TGTGCCAGCAGTTACGGAGGACAGGGGGCGAGCAATCAGCCCCAGCATTTT.